This passage covers 25 T cell receptor beta chains from one sample sequenced in a study of blood T cell repertoires in COVID-19. Clones were read by immunoSEQ multiplex PCR, and TCRdb kept only the in-frame ones, dropping some. The sample lists 150,000 to 200,000 clones, 82% seen once, with about 8% in the top ten. Sequencing was performed on peripheral blood. The receptors were gathered from a woman aged 60-70 years with COVID-19, enrolled during active disease.

The gene calls are TRBV19 and TRBJ1-5, with 7 positions matching TRBD1. Germline V gives CDR1 LNHDA, CDR2 SQIVND (reference sequence). V was pared by 5 bases and J by 7 bases, with 8 bases of the junction left unmatched. The length of the CDR3 is 14 residues. As DNA, the CDR3 is TGTGCCAGTAGTCCTCGACAGGGCCCACAGCCCCAGCATTTT. Its protein product is CASSPRQGPQPQHF.

J is TRBJ1-6 and V is TRBV19, with 8 bases lining up with TRBD1. V lost 4 bases to trimming and J lost 10 bases; unmatched junction nucleotides: 9. From germline, CDR1 is LNHDA and CDR2 SQIVND (reference sequence). This CDR3 has 15 amino acids. The DNA of the CDR3 is TGTGCCAGTAGTACACGACAGGGGTCGGGCTCACCCCTCCACTTT. As protein: CASSTRQGSGSPLHF.

The genes are TRBV19 and TRBJ2-2, with 8 bases aligning to TRBD2. Germline CDR1 LNHDA, CDR2 SQIVND (reference sequence). J was trimmed by 6 bases and V by 3 bases; bases with no gene match: 3. There are 14 residues in the CDR3. CDR3 sequence (DNA): TGTGCCAGTAGTATCGGACTAGCCTCCGGGGAGCTGTTTTTT. It translates to CASSIGLASGELFF. The full variable domain, in which reference TRBV19 and TRBJ2-2 provide the parts outside the CDR3, is DGGITQSPKYLFRKEGQNVTLSCEQNLNHDAMYWYRQDPGQGLRLIYYSQIVNDFQKGDIAEGYSVSREKKESFPLTVTSAQKNPTAFYLCASSIGLASGELFFGEGSRLTVL.

V is TRBV10-2 and J is TRBJ2-7; TRBD1 might be the D (6 bases). Germline loops: CDR1 WSHSY, CDR2 SAAADI. This CDR3 is 12 amino acids long. V was trimmed by 7 bases and J by 2 bases, leaving 9 bases between them. The DNA for the CDR3 is TGCGCCAGCACGGACAGCGCCTACGAGCAGTACGTC. It yields the protein CASTDSAYEQYV.

The CDR3 DNA follows: TGCGCCAGCAGCCATCCACTCGGACAGTCTAATTCACCCCTCCACTTT. It is translated as CASSHPLGQSNSPLHF. The chain joins TRBV4-1 to TRBJ1-6, with a tentative D call TRBD1 (6 bases). V was shortened by 3 bases and J by 6 bases, with 15 bases between the two germline ends. The CDR3 covers 16 residues. Germline CDR1 reads MGHRA; CDR2 reads YSYEKL.

CDR3 region: CASSPLDRVTEAFF. CDR3 nucleotide sequence: TGTGCCAGCAGCCCCCTGGACAGGGTTACTGAAGCTTTCTTT. The chain couples TRBV14 to TRBJ1-1; 8 nucleotides agree with TRBD1. Germline-derived CDR1 and CDR2 are SGHDN and FVKESK. The CDR3 is made up of 14 amino acids. V trimming: 4 bases; J trimming: 5 bases; junction bases outside the gene matches: 6.

V and J are TRBV2 and TRBJ1-5, with 8 bases lining up with TRBD1. The junction had 7 bases not matched to a gene; V was cut back by 3 bases and J by 6 bases. This CDR3 contains 15 residues. Germline CDR1 reads SNHLY; CDR2 reads FYNNEI. The CDR3 DNA sequence: TGTGCCAGCAGTGACGCCAGGGGGCATGGTCAGCCCCAGCATTTT. It codes for CASSDARGHGQPQHF.

The chain joins TRBV27 to TRBJ2-1, with TRBD1 matching over 8 bases. The V gene's germline CDR1 is MNHEY and CDR2 SMNVEV (reference sequence). The CDR3 runs 15 residues. V dropped 6 bases and J dropped 4; count of bases not matched to a gene: 8. Here the CDR3 DNA reads TGTGCCAGCAGCCGGGGACAGGTTTCTTACAATGAGCAGTTCTTC. This gives the protein CASSRGQVSYNEQFF.

The chain uses TRBV27 and TRBJ1-2; D may be TRBD1 (5 bases). The V end lost 3 bases, the J end lost 7 bases, and 15 bases lay between the germline ends. The CDR3 has 14 amino acids. CDR1 is MNHEY, CDR2 SMNVEV, per germline (reference sequence). Here the CDR3 DNA reads TGTGCCAGCAGTTTCCGGCAGGGTATAGTTGGCTACACCTTC. Translation: CASSFRQGIVGYTF.

This clone was picked up a small number of times. The V and J genes are TRBV4-3 and TRBJ2-3; D possibly corresponds to TRBD2 (5 bases). The CDR3 contains 15 residues. The V gene lost 0 bases and the J gene lost 3 bases, with 10 bases spanning the gap. Looked up from germline, CDR1 is LGHNA and CDR2 is YSLEER. The CDR3 sequence: CASSQDQRGTDTQYF. The CDR3 nucleotides are TGCGCCAGCAGCCAAGATCAGCGAGGGACAGATACGCAGTATTTT.

V and J are TRBV30 and TRBJ1-2; 8 nucleotides match TRBD1. The trim removed 4 bases at V and 6 bases at J, leaving 4 bases unmatched. This CDR3 contains 12 residues. In germline, CDR1 is GTSNPN, CDR2 SVGIG (reference sequence). The CDR3 nucleotides read TGTGCCTGGAATGAACAGGGGGATGGCTACACCTTC. Encoded protein: CAWNEQGDGYTF.

The chain joins TRBV24-1 to TRBJ1-3; D uncertain. The germline gives CDR1 KGHDR, CDR2 SFDVKD. The CDR3 is made up of 16 amino acids. The germline V and J ends were trimmed by 4 bases and 0 bases, with 12 bases remaining between them. CDR3 sequence: CATSDPSYASGNTIYF. As DNA, the CDR3 is TGTGCCACCAGTGACCCGTCCTACGCCTCTGGAAACACCATATATTTT.

The chain recombines TRBV6-5 with TRBJ1-1; TRBD1 agrees at 9 bases. This CDR3 is built from 16 residues. Trimming removed 2 bases from V and 5 bases from J; junction bases left unmatched: 9. From germline, CDR1 is MNHEY and CDR2 SVGAGI. CDR3 nucleotide sequence: TGTGCCAGCAGTTACCTAGGGACAGGGAGAGTAACTGAAGCTTTCTTT. Translated, it gives CASSYLGTGRVTEAFF.

The rearrangement uses TRBV28 and TRBJ2-3; 15 bases are shared with TRBD2. V shed 6 bases, J shed 2 bases, and the junction held 9 bases outside the gene matches. Germline V lookup: CDR1 MDHEN, CDR2 SYDVKM. This CDR3 comprises 18 residues. The CDR3 spells CASRAGLAGGLLTDTQYF. As DNA, the CDR3 is TGTGCCAGCAGAGCGGGACTAGCGGGAGGCCTCCTCACAGATACGCAGTATTTT.

This chain joins TRBV5-1 and TRBJ1-4, with 7 bases identical to TRBD1. Germline CDR1 is SGHRS and CDR2 is YFSETQ. After removal of 4 bases from V and 6 bases from J, the junction contained 9 bases not matched to a gene. The CDR3 covers 15 residues. CDR3 DNA: TGCGCCAGCAGCGTTAGGGGGCACAGGGATGAAAAACTGTTTTTT. This codes for CASSVRGHRDEKLFF. The full variable domain, in which reference TRBV5-1 and TRBJ1-4 provide the parts outside the CDR3, is KAGVTQTPRYLIKTRGQQVTLSCSPISGHRSVSWYQQTPGQGLQFLFEYFSETQRNKGNFPGRFSGRQFSNSRSEMNVSTLELGDSALYLCASSVRGHRDEKLFFGSGTQLSVL.

This clone came up once. The V and J genes are TRBV19 and TRBJ2-1, with 13 bases aligning to TRBD2. V lost 5 bases to trimming and J lost 4 bases; unmatched junction nucleotides: 5. Germline loops: CDR1 LNHDA, CDR2 SQIVND (reference sequence). The CDR3 loop spans 16 amino acids. The CDR3 here is CASSLLAGGLYNEQFF. Here the CDR3 DNA reads TGTGCCAGTAGTTTACTAGCGGGAGGGTTATACAATGAGCAGTTCTTC.

The chain recombines TRBV6-2 or TRBV6-3 with TRBJ1-5; 8 bases are shared with TRBD1. Germline CDR1 is MNHEY and CDR2 is SVGEGT. Trimming took 6 bases from V and 7 from J; bases not matched to a gene: 8. The length of the CDR3 is 14 residues. CDR3 protein: CASSLRTGNQPQHF. The CDR3 nucleotides read TGTGCCAGCAGCCTCCGGACAGGGAACCAGCCCCAGCATTTT.

This chain links TRBV7-9 with TRBJ1-2; D uncertain. The CDR3 is made up of 16 amino acids. Germline V gives CDR1 SEHNR, CDR2 FQNEAQ (reference sequence). Deletions cut 0 bases from V and 4 bases from J, with 15 bases between. The CDR3 loop reads CASSLAGYNRFYGYTF. For the CDR3, the DNA is TGTGCCAGCAGCTTAGCGGGCTACAACCGGTTCTATGGCTACACCTTC.

The rearrangement links TRBV25-1 to TRBJ2-2; 9 bases match TRBD1. V gave up 7 bases and J gave up 6 bases; unmatched junction bases: 9. Germline V lookup: CDR1 MGHDK, CDR2 SYGVNS. There are 15 residues in the CDR3. CDR3 nucleotide sequence: TGTGCCAGCACCCCGGGACAGGGAAACGCCGGGGAGCTGTTTTTT. Residues: CASTPGQGNAGELFF.

J is TRBJ1-2 and V is TRBV11-2; unclear D gene. Germline loops: CDR1 SGHAT, CDR2 FQNNGV. The CDR3 sequence is 13 residues long. The V gene lost 5 bases and the J gene lost 4 bases, with 11 bases spanning the gap. The DNA of the CDR3 is TGTGCCAGCAGCACCCCGGCGGCCTATGGCTACACCTTC. It codes for CASSTPAAYGYTF.

The chain employs TRBV7-9 and TRBJ1-1; no firm D call. This CDR3 has 14 residues. The V end was cut by 5 bases, the J end by 4 bases, with 14 bases between. From germline, CDR1 is SEHNR and CDR2 FQNEAQ (reference sequence). CDR3 coding DNA: TGTGCCAGCAGCCCAACAGCCTTGGGCACTGAAGCTTTCTTT. Its protein is CASSPTALGTEAFF. Full variable domain (rest looked up from reference TRBV7-9 and TRBJ1-1): DTGVSQNPRHKITKRGQNVTFRCDPISEHNRLYWYRQTLGQGPEFLTYFQNEAQLEKSRLLSDRFSAERPKGSFSTLEIQRTEQGDSAMYLCASSPTALGTEAFFGQGTRLTVV.

This clone was observed a single time. The chain is built from TRBV3-1 (or the pseudogene TRBV3-2) and TRBJ2-2; 7 bases are a match to TRBD2. CDR1 and CDR2 (germline): LGHDT, YNNKEL (reference sequence). V lost 3 bases to trimming and J lost 5 bases; unmatched junction nucleotides: 12. The CDR3 covers 17 residues. CDR3: CASSQGGGRGRTGELFF. The DNA for the CDR3 is TGTGCCAGCAGCCAGGGAGGTGGGAGGGGTCGAACCGGGGAGCTGTTTTTT.

This clone has a single count. The CDR3 nucleotides are TGTGCCAGCAGCTTAATGTCCAGGGGGAAGCCTGAAGCTTTCTTT. Amino acids: CASSLMSRGKPEAFF. The chain uses TRBV7-9 and TRBJ1-1; 7 bases are shared with TRBD1. The V and J ends lost 2 bases and 6 bases, in that order; junction bases with no gene match: 9. The CDR3 is 15 residues long. The germline CDR1 and CDR2 sequences are SEHNR and FQNEAQ (reference sequence).

The chain employs TRBV18 and TRBJ2-5; 10 bases are a match to TRBD1. CDR1 is KGHSH, CDR2 LQKENI, per germline. V lost 3 bases and J lost 4; bases outside the gene matches: 5. This CDR3 spans 15 amino acids. The CDR3 coding sequence is TGTGCCAGCTCACCCGACAGGGGGCGGGGAGAGACCCAGTACTTC. Its translation is CASSPDRGRGETQYF.

This chain connects TRBV10-1 to TRBJ2-7; TRBD2 aligns across 7 bases. Germline CDR1 is WNHNN and CDR2 is SYGVQD (reference sequence). There are 14 residues in the CDR3. The V segment lost 7 bases and the J segment 7 bases; nucleotides outside the gene matches: 13. The CDR3 region has the DNA TGCGCCAGCACCGATGCGGGGGACTCGGGGGAGCAGTACGTC. As protein: CASTDAGDSGEQYV.